Listed below are T cell receptor beta chains from one sample, sequenced in a study of T-cell memory formation after mild COVID-19. In TCRdb, the 5' RACE reads were re-called with MiXCR into one record per CDR3 protein. The sample shows some 48,000 distinct CDR3 sequences, around a quarter of them seen only once. The sequencing sample was made of PBMCs or a T cell subset sorted from them (not recorded which). Source of these receptors: a man in his late teens or twenties who had mild COVID-19 (a few samples of this study predate the infection). Cell type and time point are not known. Both conserved end residues are part of each CDR3. Each record gives: J gene, D gene, V gene, CDR3 DNA, CDR3 protein. D genes are given only for firm matches.

J gene: TRBJ2-3; D gene: TRBD2; V gene: TRBV27; CDR3 DNA: TGTGCCAGCAGTGGAGTAGCGGGGAGCACAGATACGCAGTATTTT; CDR3 protein: CASSGVAGSTDTQYF
J gene: TRBJ2-1; D gene: TRBD2; V gene: TRBV20-1; CDR3 DNA: TGCAGTGCTGACCACGAGCGGGGGGGCAATGAGCAGTTCTTC; CDR3 protein: CSADHERGGNEQFF
J gene: TRBJ2-3; D gene: TRBD2; V gene: TRBV7-2; CDR3 DNA: TGTGCCAGCAGCTCCTGGGCCGAGCAGCGGGGGCGAAATACGCAGTATTTT; CDR3 protein: CASSSWAEQRGRNTQYF
J gene: TRBJ2-1; D gene: TRBD2; V gene: TRBV20-1; CDR3 DNA: TGCAGTGCCGCACTAGCGGACTACAATGAGCAGTTCTTC; CDR3 protein: CSAALADYNEQFF
J gene: TRBJ2-7; D gene: TRBD2; V gene: TRBV5-6; CDR3 DNA: TGTGCCAGCAGCGCGAGACTAGCGGGGGACCCCTACGAGCAGTACTTC; CDR3 protein: CASSARLAGDPYEQYF
J gene: TRBJ2-3; D gene: TRBD2; V gene: TRBV2; CDR3 DNA: TGTGCCAGCAGACCCCGGACTAGCGATGGGGATACGCAGTATTTT; CDR3 protein: CASRPRTSDGDTQYF
J gene: TRBJ2-5; D gene: TRBD1; V gene: TRBV15; CDR3 DNA: TGTGCCACCAGCAGAGATAAACCAGGGGGAGAGACCCAGTACTTC; CDR3 protein: CATSRDKPGGETQYF
J gene: TRBJ2-7; D gene: .; V gene: TRBV7-2; CDR3 DNA: TGTGCCAGCAGCCCCGGGGTGGCGGGTCAAAACGAGCAGTACTTC; CDR3 protein: CASSPGVAGQNEQYF
J gene: TRBJ1-2; D gene: .; V gene: TRBV7-2; CDR3 DNA: TGTGCCAGCAGCTTATTAAGAGCCTTACCGACCTATGGCTACACCTTC; CDR3 protein: CASSLLRALPTYGYTF
J gene: TRBJ1-1; D gene: .; V gene: TRBV6-2/TRBV6-3; CDR3 DNA: TGTGCCAGCAGCCGGGACGGGCTTGCCACTGAAGCTTTCTTT; CDR3 protein: CASSRDGLATEAFF
J gene: TRBJ2-7; D gene: TRBD2; V gene: TRBV13; CDR3 DNA: TGTGCCAGCAGCAGTCAGCGGGGGCCCTACGAGCAGTACTTC; CDR3 protein: CASSSQRGPYEQYF
J gene: TRBJ2-5; D gene: .; V gene: TRBV12-3/TRBV12-4; CDR3 DNA: TGTGCCAGCAGTTTAACAGGGAAACGAGAGACCCAGTACTTC; CDR3 protein: CASSLTGKRETQYF
J gene: TRBJ2-7; D gene: TRBD1; V gene: TRBV4-1; CDR3 DNA: TGCGCCAGCAGCCCACAAAAAGGGACAGGACGGGGGTACGAGCAGTACTTC; CDR3 protein: CASSPQKGTGRGYEQYF